This T cell receptor beta chain is drawn from a study (dated by TCRdb to the mid-2010s). The sample holds many counts of this clonotype. Its antigen is unknown. No base quality information exists; no much larger clone differs at one position. Libraries were made using RT-PCR. The reads were generated on an Illumina MiSeq. The public sequencing data were trimmed at Q25 with fastp and processed into clonotypes with MiXCR by TCRdb, which kept only in-frame beta chains. Rows merge per CDR3 protein into single entries with the most common DNA and genes. This sample is represented by about 680,000 distinct CDR3 sequences; 14% of them were singletons. 3% to 4.5% of the sample goes to the ten largest clones. Compared with germline, V lacks 5 bases and J lacks 6 bases; bases without a gene match: 7. Reading from cysteine to phenylalanine, the CDR3 counts 15 amino acids. Of the read, only the CDR3 DNA is kept; its 45 bases are in frame from base 1. CDR1 and CDR2 are read off the germline V gene (reference sequence) as MNHNY and SVGAGI.

The receptor chain draws on TRBV6-6 and TRBJ2-2, with 9 central nucleotides matching TRBD1. The sample was memory CD4+ T cells from blood. The origin of this receptor is a female donor in good health, serving as a healthy control. The sequenced DNA: TGTGCCAGCAGTGATAGACAGGGGGACTCCGGGGAGCTGTTTTTT. Its amino acids are CASSDRQGDSGELFF.